A selection of T cell receptor beta chains follows, all from one sample in a study of blood T cell repertoires in COVID-19. Assay used: immunoSEQ multiplex PCR; TCRdb lists only in-frame clones, some missing. This sample has 55,000 or so clones; 65% to 85% occur once, and the top ten carry under 4%. The sequenced material came from peripheral blood. These receptor sequences come from a man aged 55-75 years with acute or convalescent COVID-19. Each CDR3 is given with its conserved first and last residue. D genes are given only for firm matches. Size values are once, few and many counts, or a class for expanded clones, and some rows have none.

V,J,D,size,DNA,CDR3
TRBV5-1,TRBJ1-3,.,few,TGCGCCAGCAGTAAGCTAAGCTCTGGAAACACCATATATTTT,CASSKLSSGNTIYF
TRBV4-1,TRBJ1-1,TRBD1,.,TGCGCCAGCAGCCAATATGAACAGGGGTACACTGAAGCTTTCTTT,CASSQYEQGYTEAFF
TRBV18,TRBJ1-2,TRBD1,.,TGTGCCAGCTCATCGAACACAGGGGGGCACACCTTC,CASSSNTGGHTF
TRBV24-1,TRBJ2-3,TRBD2,.,TGTGCCACCAGTCCTACCATTCTAGCGGGGGGCACAGATACGCAGTATTTT,CATSPTILAGGTDTQYF
TRBV13,TRBJ2-3,TRBD2,.,TGTGCCAGCAGCTTAAAGCGGGGAGATACGCAGTATTTT,CASSLKRGDTQYF
TRBV27,TRBJ2-5,.,.,TGTGCCAGCAGTCCCACTACGGGGACCCAGTACTTC,CASSPTTGTQYF
TRBV7-9,TRBJ2-1,.,.,TGTGCCAGCAGCTTAGGGAGGACCGGACTCTACAATGAGCAGTTCTTC,CASSLGRTGLYNEQFF
TRBV5-1,TRBJ1-2,.,few,TGCGCCAGCAGCTTTTCGTCACAGAGCTATGGCTACACCTTC,CASSFSSQSYGYTF
TRBV5-1,TRBJ2-1,.,.,TGCGCCAGCAGCTTGGGGGACAACAATGAGCAGTTCTTC,CASSLGDNNEQFF
TRBV7-2,TRBJ2-3,.,.,TGTGCCAGCAGCTTAAACCGCGCCACAGATACGCAGTATTTT,CASSLNRATDTQYF
TRBV24-1,TRBJ2-1,.,.,TGTGCCACCAGAGGCAGGGGCTATGAGCAGTTCTTC,CATRGRGYEQFF
TRBV5-4,TRBJ2-7,.,.,TGTGCCAGCAGCTTGGCTACAGGGTCCGAGCAGTACTTC,CASSLATGSEQYF
TRBV18,TRBJ1-2,.,.,TGTGCCAGCTCGTCGACAGGAAACGGCTACACCTTC,CASSSTGNGYTF
TRBV2,TRBJ1-3,.,.,TGTGCCAGCCGAGTTGGGGGCTTTCGGGACACCATATATTTT,CASRVGGFRDTIYF
TRBV4-1,TRBJ1-1,.,.,TGCGCCAGCAGCCAAGGGAGGGTGTTGAACACTGAAGCTTTCTTT,CASSQGRVLNTEAFF
TRBV9,TRBJ2-1,.,.,TGTGCCAGCAGCGTAGGTGAAGCGGGTTCCTACAATGAGCAGTTCTTC,CASSVGEAGSYNEQFF
TRBV7-8,TRBJ2-1,.,.,TGTGCCAGCAGCGTCTCGCGGACCCCCGGGGGTGGTAGGAATGAGCAGTTCTTC,CASSVSRTPGGGRNEQFF
TRBV6-5,TRBJ2-3,.,.,TGTGCCAGCAGTTACGGCACCTCTAGCACAGATACGCAGTATTTT,CASSYGTSSTDTQYF
TRBV10-3,TRBJ1-2,TRBD1,.,TGTGCCAACAAGAGGGACAGTCACTATGGCTACACCTTC,CANKRDSHYGYTF
TRBV20-1,TRBJ1-1,.,few,TGCAGTGCTCCTCGGTACACTGAAGCTTTCTTT,CSAPRYTEAFF
TRBV5-1,TRBJ1-2,.,.,TGCGCCAGCAGCTCGGGTCAACCAGACTATGGCTACACCTTC,CASSSGQPDYGYTF
TRBV27,TRBJ1-5,.,once,TGTGCCAGCAGTCCCGAGCGGGGGCAGCCCCAGCATTTT,CASSPERGQPQHF
TRBV18,TRBJ2-6,TRBD1,.,TGTGCCAGCTCCGGGACAGACCTGTACTCTGGGGCCAACGTCCTGACTTTC,CASSGTDLYSGANVLTF
TRBV4-1,TRBJ2-1,.,.,TGCGCCAGCAGCCAAGTTTCAACCAGGGCGGACAATGAGCAGTTCTTC,CASSQVSTRADNEQFF
TRBV12-2,TRBJ2-1,.,once,TGTGCAAGTCGCTTCGGTCCCCCCCCCAGGATTACGGCCAATGAGCAGTTCTTC,CASRFGPPPRITANEQFF
TRBV12-3/TRBV12-4,TRBJ2-7,TRBD1,.,TGTGCCAGCAGTCCGGGGGACAGGTACGAGCAGTACTTC,CASSPGDRYEQYF
TRBV5-8,TRBJ1-2,.,once,TGTGCCAGCAGCCTTTGGATATCTAGAGGCTACACCTTC,CASSLWISRGYTF
TRBV4-1,TRBJ1-5,.,.,TGCGCCAGCAGCCAAGCCTTCCCAGGGGTACAGCCCCAGCATTTT,CASSQAFPGVQPQHF
TRBV4-1,TRBJ1-2,.,.,TGCGCCAGCAGCCGGTCGGAAGGGGCTAACTATGGCTACACCTTC,CASSRSEGANYGYTF
TRBV6-1,TRBJ1-6,.,.,TGTGCCAGCAGTGAAAAGGGCGGGAGAGGGACCCCTTTGAGTTCACCCCTCCACTTT,CASSEKGGRGTPLSSPLHF
TRBV4-1,TRBJ1-2,.,.,TGCGCCAGCAGCCAAGAAAGTTTCGGTACAGCTAACTATGGCTACACCTTC,CASSQESFGTANYGYTF
TRBV7-2,TRBJ2-5,.,.,TGTGCCAGCAGCTTGGGGAGAGGCTCCCACTCTGAGACCCAGTACTTC,CASSLGRGSHSETQYF
TRBV18,TRBJ2-3,.,.,TGTGCCAGCTCACCACGGTTCGCAGAAGATACGCAGTATTTT,CASSPRFAEDTQYF
TRBV27,TRBJ1-5,.,.,TGTGCCAGCAACCCAAGCCCCCAGCATTTT,CASNPSPQHF
TRBV4-2,TRBJ2-5,.,.,TGTGCCAGCAGCCAACAATTCCAAGAGACCCAGTACTTC,CASSQQFQETQYF
TRBV10-3,TRBJ2-5,TRBD1,.,TGTGCCATCAGTGATACAGGGGGCAGTGGGGAGACCCAGTACTTC,CAISDTGGSGETQYF
TRBV28,TRBJ2-5,TRBD1,.,TGTGCCAGCAGTGCAGGGGGAACTCCCGAAGAGACCCAGTACTTC,CASSAGGTPEETQYF
TRBV11-2,TRBJ1-5,.,.,TGTGCCAGCAGTAGGGACATCGGGCAGCCCCAGCATTTT,CASSRDIGQPQHF
TRBV30,TRBJ1-1,.,.,TGTGCCTGGAGTGACCCCCGGCAGGGCTACACTGAAGCTTTCTTT,CAWSDPRQGYTEAFF
TRBV27,TRBJ1-2,.,few,TGTGCCAGCAGGGCCTCGGGAGTTTATGGCTACACCTTC,CASRASGVYGYTF